This record looks at one TCR beta chain sequence and its context. The antigen is undetermined. The sample originates from a study of identical twins. Study-level points and caveats: Cord blood's abundant beta clonotypes had fewer insertions, unlike memory repertoires. Low generation-probability sequences were in excess among twin-shared out-of-frame alpha sequences. Zero-insertion findings could be partly confounded by invariant cells (MAIT and iNKT cells).

Every one of the donors was a healthy Caucasian. CDR1 and CDR2 from the germline V gene are SGHRS and YFSETQ. Trimming pared 7 bases from V and 3 bases from J, leaving 13 bases between. The CDR3 totals 14 residues. TCRdb passed the 5' RACE reads through MiXCR, listing each CDR3 protein once. Here the sample spans around 670,000 distinct CDR3 sequences, around 6% being singletons. The receptor comes from a man between 18 and 35 years old in good health. This sequence joins TRBV5-1 and TRBJ1-4; D is ambiguous. Sequenced input: naive T cells sorted from blood. CDR3 loop: CASRTASANEKLFF. DNA of the CDR3: TGCGCCAGCCGCACGGCGTCGGCTAATGAAAAACTGTTTTTT.